The text below deals with one T cell receptor (beta chain). Its cognate antigen is unknown. The data were taken from a study of shared clonotypes between healthy human individuals. Study-wide points: Read depth was anticipated to influence clonotype sharing among donors.

Genomic DNA from each subset was divided evenly over several immunoSEQ plates. Clones were read by immunoSEQ multiplex PCR, and TCRdb kept only the in-frame ones, dropping some. The repertoire holds 400,000 to 600,000 clones, about 80% seen once, with under 15% in the top ten. The CDR3 covers 15 residues. The germline gives CDR1 SEHNR, CDR2 FQNEAQ (reference sequence). Trimming shortened V by 0 bases and J by 8 bases, and 17 bases separated the two germline ends. V gene TRBV7-9 combines with J gene TRBJ2-7, with D uncertain. The sequence came from a woman between 40 and 50 years old in good health. Some clones in this sample may be carry-over from other donors' samples. Material for sequencing was PBMCs. CDR3 region: CASSLANTEPTKQYF. For the CDR3, the DNA is TGTGCCAGCAGCTTAGCGAATACCGAACCTACGAAGCAGTACTTC. Looking up the rest from reference TRBV7-9 and TRBJ2-7 gives the full variable domain: DTGVSQNPRHKITKRGQNVTFRCDPISEHNRLYWYRQTLGQGPEFLTYFQNEAQLEKSRLLSDRFSAERPKGSFSTLEIQRTEQGDSAMYLCASSLANTEPTKQYFGPGTRLTVT.